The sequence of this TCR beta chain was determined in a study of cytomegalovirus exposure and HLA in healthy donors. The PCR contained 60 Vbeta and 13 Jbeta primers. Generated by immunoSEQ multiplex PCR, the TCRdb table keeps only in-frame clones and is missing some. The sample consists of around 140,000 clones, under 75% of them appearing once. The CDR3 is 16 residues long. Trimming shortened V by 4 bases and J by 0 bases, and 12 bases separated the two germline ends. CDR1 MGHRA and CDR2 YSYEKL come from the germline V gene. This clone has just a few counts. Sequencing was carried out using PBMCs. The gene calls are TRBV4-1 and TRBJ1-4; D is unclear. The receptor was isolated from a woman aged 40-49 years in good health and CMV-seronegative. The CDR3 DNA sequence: TGCGCCAGCAGCCGGCAAGGAGCAGCAACTAATGAAAAACTGTTTTTT. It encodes CASSRQGAATNEKLFF.